Below are 21 T cell receptor beta chains sequenced from a single sample in a study of cytomegalovirus exposure and HLA in healthy donors (dated by TCRdb to 2016 to 2017). Preparation of the library involved the immunoSEQ multiplex PCR assay. A mixture of 60 forward primers for TCR Vbeta segments and 13 reverse primers for TCR Jbeta segments was used in the multiplex PCR. In its TCRdb copy, this immuneACCESS table keeps in-frame sequences only and misses some clones. Where compared with another copy, unresolved V genes explain less than half of these, and the others have no known cause. This sample holds tens of thousands of clones; roughly 77% were observed only once. The leading ten clones occupy 10% of the sample. The sequenced sample was PBMCs. The receptors stem from a human donor in good health.

The chain combines TRBV4-2 with TRBJ2-1; D call uncertain. Germline V lookup: CDR1 LGHNA, CDR2 YNFKEQ. The CDR3 totals 11 residues. Trimming removed 6 bases at V and 4 bases at J, with 4 bases between. Here the CDR3 reads CASSLYNEQFF. Written as DNA, the CDR3 is TGTGCCAGCAGTCTTTACAATGAGCAGTTCTTC.

The rearrangement links TRBV28 to TRBJ2-2; 8 bases match TRBD2. Germline loops: CDR1 MDHEN, CDR2 SYDVKM. With 7 bases clipped from V and 4 bases from J, the junction kept 8 bases outside the gene matches. This CDR3 contains 15 residues. The CDR3 DNA reads TGTGCCAGCATAAGCGGGAGAGTTATCACCGGGGAGCTGTTTTTT. Translated, it gives CASISGRVITGELFF.

The genes are TRBV2 and TRBJ2-2; TRBD2 matches at 13 bases. The CDR3 covers 17 residues. Germline CDR1 SNHLY, CDR2 FYNNEI. The junction had 7 bases not matched to a gene; V was cut back by 6 bases and J by 3 bases. CDR3: CASRETSGGMDTGELFF. As DNA, the CDR3 is TGTGCCAGCAGGGAGACTAGCGGGGGGATGGACACCGGGGAGCTGTTTTTT.

This chain joins TRBV7-3 and TRBJ2-1; no firm D call. Trimming removed 5 bases at V and 5 bases at J, with 10 bases between. This CDR3 is built from 13 residues. Germline loops: CDR1 SGHTA, CDR2 FQGTGA. This chain's CDR3 is CASSQSRDNEQFF. Written as DNA, the CDR3 is TGTGCCAGCAGCCAATCACGAGACAATGAGCAGTTCTTC.

The rearrangement joins TRBV5-1 to TRBJ2-7, with 9 bases aligning to TRBD2. Per germline, CDR1 SGHRS and CDR2 YFSETQ. J was trimmed by 6 bases and V by 4 bases; bases with no gene match: 17. The CDR3 covers 17 residues. The CDR3 nucleotides read TGCGCCAGCAGCCCATTATCGTCGGCACTAGCGGGTTCCGAGCAGTACTTC. Amino acid sequence: CASSPLSSALAGSEQYF.

The chain links TRBV7-2 to TRBJ1-5, with unresolved D. Per germline, CDR1 SGHTA and CDR2 FQGNSA. V was pared by 3 bases and J by 3 bases, with 6 bases between. There are 13 residues in the CDR3. CDR3 DNA sequence: TGTGCCAGCAGCTTGACTTTCAATCAGCCCCAGCATTTT. Translated, it gives CASSLTFNQPQHF.

This chain uses TRBV27 with TRBJ2-1, with D possibly matching TRBD2 (6 bases). The CDR3 contains 15 residues. The germline CDR1 and CDR2 sequences are MNHEY and SMNVEV (reference sequence). Trimming took 4 bases from V and 4 from J, leaving 14 bases between them. The CDR3 DNA is TGTGCCAGCAGTTCCTCTAGCGTCCTTTACAATGAGCAGTTCTTC. Amino acid sequence: CASSSSSVLYNEQFF.

The rearrangement uses TRBV9 and TRBJ1-1; D is uncertain. This CDR3 is built from 12 residues. Trimming left V 4 bases short and J 3 bases short, with 7 bases between. Per germline, CDR1 SGDLS and CDR2 YYNGEE. CDR3 in DNA: TGTGCCAGCAGCCGGAGGGACACTGAAGCTTTCTTT. As protein: CASSRRDTEAFF. Looking up the rest from reference TRBV9 and TRBJ1-1 gives the full variable domain: DSGVTQTPKHLITATGQRVTLRCSPRSGDLSVYWYQQSLDQGLQFLIQYYNGEERAKGNILERFSAQQFPDLHSELNLSSLELGDSALYFCASSRRDTEAFFGQGTRLTVV.

This CDR3 is CASSLLTRLDTQYF. The CDR3 nucleotides read TGTGCCAGCAGTTTACTCACCAGATTGGATACGCAGTATTTT. J is TRBJ2-3 and V is TRBV27; D is unclear. The CDR3 sequence is 14 residues long. Germline V gives CDR1 MNHEY, CDR2 SMNVEV (reference sequence). Trimming took 2 bases from V and 6 from J, leaving 12 bases between them.

V gene TRBV21-1 combines with J gene TRBJ2-2; the table's D call of TRBD1 was not tested on the DNA. TRBV21-1 is classified as a pseudogene. The CDR3 loop spans 17 amino acids. In nucleotides, the CDR3 is TGTGCCAGCAGCGGCGGACAGGCTTGTATTGCCACCGGGGAGCTGTTTTTT. Its protein is CASSGGQACIATGELFF.

This clone was detected only a few times. The rearrangement links TRBV28 to TRBJ1-5, with 11 bases that match TRBD1. V gave up 6 bases and J gave up 10 bases; unmatched junction bases: 8. CDR1 is MDHEN, CDR2 SYDVKM, per germline. The CDR3 is 14 amino acids. The CDR3 bases are TGTGCCAGCAGGGGGACAGGGGGAATCAGACCCCAGCATTTT. This codes for CASRGTGGIRPQHF.

The J gene is TRBJ2-5, the V gene TRBV27, with D hard to call. The CDR3 runs 13 residues. The V end lost 2 bases, the J end lost 0 bases, and 4 bases lay between the germline ends. The V gene's germline CDR1 is MNHEY and CDR2 SMNVEV (reference sequence). This CDR3 is CASSLPYQETQYF. In DNA, the CDR3 is TGTGCCAGCAGTTTACCGTACCAAGAGACCCAGTACTTC.

The chain links TRBV27 to TRBJ2-7; maybe TRBD1 (5 bases). Germline-derived CDR1 and CDR2 are MNHEY and SMNVEV (reference sequence). Trimming left V 4 bases short and J 3 bases short, with 7 bases between. This CDR3 has 12 residues. The CDR3 DNA follows: TGTGCCAGCAGTTCGGACAACTACGAGCAGTACTTC. Its translation: CASSSDNYEQYF.

The rearrangement uses TRBV7-3 and TRBJ2-1; no firm D call. Germline V gene lookup returns CDR1 SGHTA and CDR2 FQGTGA. V was clipped by 7 bases and J by 15 bases, with 22 bases between them. This CDR3 comprises 13 residues. Here the CDR3 reads CASTTLRSAGLFF. The CDR3 DNA reads TGTGCCAGCACCACCCTTAGAAGCGCCGGATTGTTCTTC.

The chain is built from TRBV27 and TRBJ2-7; 8 positions agree with TRBD1. In germline, CDR1 is MNHEY, CDR2 SMNVEV (reference sequence). This CDR3 has 11 residues. V lost 11 bases, J lost 3 bases, and 3 bases stayed unmatched. CDR3 sequence (DNA): TGTGCCTCGGGACAGGTCTACGAGCAGTACTTC. Translated: CASGQVYEQYF.

With respect to this clone: The same CDR3 arises from other DNA sequences in this sample as well. V is TRBV7-8 and J is TRBJ2-7, with TRBD2 matching 7 bases. This CDR3 has 16 amino acids. The germline V gene has CDR1 SGHVS and CDR2 FQNEAQ. The V gene end was trimmed by 2 bases and the J gene end by 6 bases; junction bases not matched to a gene: 13. The CDR3 loop reads CASSLPLGPGRPEQYF. The CDR3 region has the DNA TGTGCCAGCAGCTTACCCCTAGGACCCGGGAGGCCCGAGCAGTACTTC.

The V and J genes are TRBV5-1 and TRBJ2-1; 8 bases are a match to TRBD2. CDR1 is SGHRS, CDR2 YFSETQ, per germline. The trim removed 0 bases at V and 6 bases at J, leaving 8 bases unmatched. This CDR3 region has 16 residues. CDR3 amino acids: CASSLAGGLAFNEQFF. For the CDR3, the DNA is TGCGCCAGCAGCTTGGCCGGAGGACTAGCTTTCAATGAGCAGTTCTTC.

The chain carries TRBV6-5 and TRBJ1-2, with a weak D call TRBD1 (6 bases). Germline V lookup: CDR1 MNHEY, CDR2 SVGAGI. The CDR3 contains 13 residues. V lost 7 bases and J 7 bases, leaving 16 bases between the germline ends. This CDR3 reads CASKMGAGAGYTF. The CDR3 bases are TGTGCCAGCAAAATGGGAGCAGGGGCTGGCTACACCTTC.

This chain joins TRBV7-9 and TRBJ1-1; D ambiguous. The germline CDR1 and CDR2 sequences are SEHNR and FQNEAQ (reference sequence). V gave up 2 bases and J gave up 1 base, with 11 bases separating them. The CDR3 runs to 15 residues. The CDR3 DNA sequence: TGTGCCAGCAGCTTACTAGCAGGACCGAACACTGAAGCTTTCTTT. This codes for CASSLLAGPNTEAFF.

This clone came up once. The chain recombines TRBV7-2 with TRBJ2-7, with D possibly TRBD1 on 5 matching bases. The ends were cut back, 2 bases at V and 4 bases at J, with 12 bases in the middle. Germline V gene data show CDR1 as SGHTA and CDR2 as FQGNSA. The CDR3 runs to 14 residues. The CDR3 reads CASSLSGARYEQYF. The CDR3 bases are TGTGCCAGCAGCTTATCTGGGGCCCGATACGAGCAGTACTTC.

The V gene is TRBV6-5, the J gene TRBJ2-3, with a possible D match to TRBD2 (5 bases). The length of the CDR3 is 16 residues. CDR1 is MNHEY and CDR2 is SVGAGI in the germline V gene. The V gene lost 2 bases and the J gene lost 8 bases, with 20 bases spanning the gap. CDR3 in DNA: TGTGCCAGCAGTTACCGCGTCTTTCGGGGATTCGGTACGCAGTATTTT. Encoded protein: CASSYRVFRGFGTQYF.